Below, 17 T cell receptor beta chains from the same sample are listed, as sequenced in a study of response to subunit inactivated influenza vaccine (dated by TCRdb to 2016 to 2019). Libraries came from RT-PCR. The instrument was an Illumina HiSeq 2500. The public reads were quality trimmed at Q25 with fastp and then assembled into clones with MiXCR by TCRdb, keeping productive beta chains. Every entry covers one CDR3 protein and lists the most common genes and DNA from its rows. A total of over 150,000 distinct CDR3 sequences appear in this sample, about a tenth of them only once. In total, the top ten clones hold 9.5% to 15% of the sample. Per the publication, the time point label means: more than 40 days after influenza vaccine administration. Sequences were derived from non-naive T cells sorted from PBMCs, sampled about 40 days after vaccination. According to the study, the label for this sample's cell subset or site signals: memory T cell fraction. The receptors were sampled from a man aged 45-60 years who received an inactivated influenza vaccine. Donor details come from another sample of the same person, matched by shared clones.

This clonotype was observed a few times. The CDR3: CASSQRQGTTGELFF. CDR3 bases: TGTGCCAGCAGCCAACGACAGGGTACCACCGGGGAGCTGTTTTTT. V usage is TRBV11-1 and J usage is TRBJ2-2, with TRBD1 matching over 7 bases. CDR1 and CDR2 from the germline V gene are SGHAT and FQDESV (reference sequence). V gave up 5 bases and J gave up 4 bases; unmatched junction bases: 7. This CDR3 is built from 15 residues. The complete variable domain, with remaining parts taken from reference TRBV11-1 and TRBJ2-2, reads EAEVAQSPRYKITEKSQAVAFWCDPISGHATLYWYRQILGQGPELLVQFQDESVVDDSQLPKDRFSAERLKGVDSTLKIQPAELGDSAMYLCASSQRQGTTGELFFGEGSRLTVL.

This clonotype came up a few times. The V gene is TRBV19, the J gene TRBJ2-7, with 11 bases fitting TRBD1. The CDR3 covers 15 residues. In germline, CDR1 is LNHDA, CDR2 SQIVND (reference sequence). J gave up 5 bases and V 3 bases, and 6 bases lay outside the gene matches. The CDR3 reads CASSISGTGGHEQYF. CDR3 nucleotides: TGTGCCAGTAGTATTTCCGGGACAGGGGGACACGAGCAGTACTTC.

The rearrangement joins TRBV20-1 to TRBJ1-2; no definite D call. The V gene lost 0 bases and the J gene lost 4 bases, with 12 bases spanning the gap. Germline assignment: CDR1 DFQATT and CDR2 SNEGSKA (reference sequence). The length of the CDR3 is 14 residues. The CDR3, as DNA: TGCAGTGCTAGAGAAATGGTGCGTAGCTATGGCTACACCTTC. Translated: CSAREMVRSYGYTF.

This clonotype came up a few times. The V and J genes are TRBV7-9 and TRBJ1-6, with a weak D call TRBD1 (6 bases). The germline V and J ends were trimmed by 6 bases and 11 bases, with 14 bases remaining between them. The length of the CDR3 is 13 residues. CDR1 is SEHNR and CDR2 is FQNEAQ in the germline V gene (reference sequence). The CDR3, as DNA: TGTGCCAGCAGGGCCCTCCAGGGGACACCCCTCCACTTT. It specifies CASRALQGTPLHF. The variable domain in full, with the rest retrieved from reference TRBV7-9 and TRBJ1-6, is DTGVSQNPRHKITKRGQNVTFRCDPISEHNRLYWYRQTLGQGPEFLTYFQNEAQLEKSRLLSDRFSAERPKGSFSTLEIQRTEQGDSAMYLCASRALQGTPLHFGNGTRLTVT.

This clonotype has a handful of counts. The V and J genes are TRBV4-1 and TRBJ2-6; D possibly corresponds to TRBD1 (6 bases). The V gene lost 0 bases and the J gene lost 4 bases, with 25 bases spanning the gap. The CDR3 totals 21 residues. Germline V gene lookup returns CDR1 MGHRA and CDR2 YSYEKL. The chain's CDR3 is CASSQEFPRTATSPGANVLTF. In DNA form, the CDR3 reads TGCGCCAGCAGCCAAGAATTCCCCAGGACAGCCACTTCTCCCGGGGCCAACGTCCTGACTTTC.

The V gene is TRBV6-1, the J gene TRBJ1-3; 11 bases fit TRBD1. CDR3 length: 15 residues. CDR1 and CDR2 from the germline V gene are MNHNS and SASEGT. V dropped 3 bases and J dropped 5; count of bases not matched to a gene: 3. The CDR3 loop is CASSDGQGARNTIYF. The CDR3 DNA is TGTGCCAGCAGTGATGGACAGGGGGCAAGAAACACCATATATTTT.

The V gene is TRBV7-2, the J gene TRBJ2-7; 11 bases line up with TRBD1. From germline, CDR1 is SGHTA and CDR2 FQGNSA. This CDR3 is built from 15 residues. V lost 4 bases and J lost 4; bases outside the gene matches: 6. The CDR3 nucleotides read TGTGCCAGCAGCTCTTGGGACAGGGGGGAATACGAGCAGTACTTC. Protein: CASSSWDRGEYEQYF.

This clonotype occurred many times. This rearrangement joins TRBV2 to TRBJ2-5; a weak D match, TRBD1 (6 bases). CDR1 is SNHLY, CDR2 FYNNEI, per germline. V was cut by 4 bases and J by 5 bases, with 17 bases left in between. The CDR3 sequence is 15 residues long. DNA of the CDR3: TGTGCCAGCAGTGGGAGACAGGTTATCTGGGAGACCCAGTACTTC. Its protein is CASSGRQVIWETQYF.

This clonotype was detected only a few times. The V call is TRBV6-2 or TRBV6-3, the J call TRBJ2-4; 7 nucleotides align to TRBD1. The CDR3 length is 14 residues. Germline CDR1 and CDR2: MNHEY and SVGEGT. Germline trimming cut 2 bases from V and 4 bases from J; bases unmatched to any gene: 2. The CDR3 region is CASSYRDSKNIQYF. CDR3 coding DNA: TGTGCCAGCAGTTACCGGGACAGTAAAAACATTCAGTACTTC.

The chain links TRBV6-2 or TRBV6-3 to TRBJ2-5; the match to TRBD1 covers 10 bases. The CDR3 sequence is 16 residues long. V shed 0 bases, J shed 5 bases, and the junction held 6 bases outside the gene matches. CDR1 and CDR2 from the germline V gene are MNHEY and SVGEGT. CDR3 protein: CASSYSRQGARETQYF. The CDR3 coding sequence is TGTGCCAGCAGTTACTCGAGACAGGGGGCGCGGGAGACCCAGTACTTC.

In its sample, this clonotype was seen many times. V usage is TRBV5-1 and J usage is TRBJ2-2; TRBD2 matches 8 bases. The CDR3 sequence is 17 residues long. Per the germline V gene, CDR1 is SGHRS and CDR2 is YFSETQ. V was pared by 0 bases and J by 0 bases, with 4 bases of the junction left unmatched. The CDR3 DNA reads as TGCGCCAGCAGCTTGGCTACTAGCGGAGCGAACACCGGGGAGCTGTTTTTT. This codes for CASSLATSGANTGELFF.

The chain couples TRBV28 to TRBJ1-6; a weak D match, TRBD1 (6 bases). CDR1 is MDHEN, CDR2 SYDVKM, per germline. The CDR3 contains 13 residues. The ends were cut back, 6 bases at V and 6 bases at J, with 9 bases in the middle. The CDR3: CASRQGSNSPLHF. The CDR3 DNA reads TGTGCCAGCAGACAGGGTTCTAATTCACCCCTCCACTTT.

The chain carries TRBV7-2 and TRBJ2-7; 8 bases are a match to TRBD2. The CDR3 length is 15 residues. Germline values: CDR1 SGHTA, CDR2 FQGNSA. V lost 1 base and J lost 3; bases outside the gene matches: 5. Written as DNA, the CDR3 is TGTGCCAGCAGCTTAGACGGCGGGGGGTTCTACGAGCAGTACTTC. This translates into CASSLDGGGFYEQYF.

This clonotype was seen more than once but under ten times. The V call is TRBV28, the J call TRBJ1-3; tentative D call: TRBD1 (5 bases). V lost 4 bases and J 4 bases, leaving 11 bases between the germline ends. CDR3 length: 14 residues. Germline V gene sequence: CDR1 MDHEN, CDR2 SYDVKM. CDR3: CASSSMQGGNTIYF. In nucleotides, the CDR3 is TGTGCCAGCAGTTCGATGCAGGGAGGAAACACCATATATTTT.

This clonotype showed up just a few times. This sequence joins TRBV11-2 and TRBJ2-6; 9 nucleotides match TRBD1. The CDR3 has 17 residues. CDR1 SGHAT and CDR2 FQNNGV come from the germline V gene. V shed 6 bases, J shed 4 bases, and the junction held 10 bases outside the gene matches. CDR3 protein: CASSRPGQGTGANVLTF. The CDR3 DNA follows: TGTGCCAGCAGTCGACCCGGACAGGGGACAGGGGCCAACGTCCTGACTTTC. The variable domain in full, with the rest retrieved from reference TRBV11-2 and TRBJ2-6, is EAGVAQSPRYKIIEKRQSVAFWCNPISGHATLYWYQQILGQGPKLLIQFQNNGVVDDSQLPKDRFSAERLKGVDSTLKIQPAKLEDSAVYLCASSRPGQGTGANVLTFGAGSRLTVL.

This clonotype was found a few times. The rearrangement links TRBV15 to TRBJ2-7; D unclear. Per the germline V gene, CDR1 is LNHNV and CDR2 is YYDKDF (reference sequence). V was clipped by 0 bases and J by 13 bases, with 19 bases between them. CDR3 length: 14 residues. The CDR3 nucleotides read TGTGCCACCAGCAGAGATCTGGAGACGAAGGTGGACTACTTC. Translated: CATSRDLETKVDYF.

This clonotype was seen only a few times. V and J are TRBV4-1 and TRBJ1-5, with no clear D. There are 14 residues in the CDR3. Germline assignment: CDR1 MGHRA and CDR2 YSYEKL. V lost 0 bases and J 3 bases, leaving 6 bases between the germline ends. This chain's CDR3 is CASSQENANQPQHF. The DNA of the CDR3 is TGCGCCAGCAGCCAAGAAAATGCCAATCAGCCCCAGCATTTT.